Below are 24 T cell receptor beta chains sequenced from a single sample in a study of T-cell memory formation after mild COVID-19. Each CDR3 protein gets one entry after TCRdb re-called the 5' RACE reads with MiXCR. This sample has around 250,000 distinct CDR3 sequences, with 7.5% to 10% found just once. The sequenced material came from PBMCs or a T cell subset sorted from them (not recorded which). These receptors were obtained from a man in his late teens or twenties who had mild COVID-19 (a few samples of this study predate the infection). Cell type and time point are not known.

The chain links TRBV7-9 to TRBJ1-2; 7 nucleotides align to TRBD1. Germline trimming cut 8 bases from V and 8 bases from J; bases unmatched to any gene: 8. Germline CDR1 and CDR2: SEHNR and FQNEAQ (reference sequence). The CDR3 totals 12 residues. The CDR3 bases are TGTGCCAGCTCTATCTTGGGACAGGGCTACACCTTC. Amino acid sequence: CASSILGQGYTF.

The table lists this clonotype with many counts. The chain uses TRBV20-1 and TRBJ1-2; 7 nucleotides align to TRBD1. The junction had 10 bases not matched to a gene; V was cut back by 5 bases and J by 4 bases. The CDR3 runs 14 residues. CDR1 is DFQATT, CDR2 SNEGSKA, per germline (reference sequence). The CDR3 DNA follows: TGCAGTGCTTCAACCGGGACAGTTACCTATGGCTACACCTTC. It yields the protein CSASTGTVTYGYTF.

The J gene is TRBJ2-7, the V gene TRBV7-7; 10 bases align to TRBD1. In germline, CDR1 is SSHAT, CDR2 FNYEAQ (reference sequence). The length of the CDR3 is 16 residues. In DNA form, the CDR3 reads TGTGCTAGCAGGCCCTCGGACAGGGGGTGTGAATACGAGCAGTACGTC. This gives the protein CASRPSDRGCEYEQYV.

V is TRBV4-2 and J is TRBJ2-7; 7 positions match TRBD2. CDR1 and CDR2 (germline): LGHNA, YNFKEQ. The CDR3 totals 16 residues. Trimming at V came to 2 bases and at J to 2 bases, leaving 9 bases not matched to a gene. The CDR3 DNA sequence: TGTGCCAGCAGCCAATTGCGTTTGACTAGCACCTACGAGCAGTACTTC. Translated, it gives CASSQLRLTSTYEQYF.

This clonotype was observed a handful of times. V and J are TRBV29-1 and TRBJ1-2; unclear D gene. This CDR3 region has 12 residues. V was pared by 5 bases and J by 4 bases, with 11 bases between. CDR1 is SQVTM and CDR2 is ANQGSEA in the germline V gene. This CDR3 is CSVRPSSYGYTF. CDR3 DNA: TGCAGCGTTCGTCCCAGCAGCTATGGCTACACCTTC.

This clonotype was counted many times. This rearrangement joins TRBV7-2 to TRBJ2-7, with TRBD2 as a possible D gene (6 bases). V was clipped by 1 base and J by 2 bases, with 9 bases between them. The CDR3 is 14 amino acids. Germline values: CDR1 SGHTA, CDR2 FQGNSA. This chain's CDR3 is CASSLGGTPYEQYF. Here the CDR3 DNA reads TGTGCCAGCAGCTTAGGAGGGACTCCCTACGAGCAGTACTTC.

There are a few counts of this clonotype. CDR3 in amino acids: CASKRDLHYGYTF. CDR3 DNA sequence: TGTGCCAGCAAGAGGGATCTCCACTATGGCTACACCTTC. The gene calls are TRBV12-3 or TRBV12-4 and TRBJ1-2, with D unclear. The CDR3 covers 13 residues. Trimming took off 7 bases at V and 3 bases at J, with 12 bases between the two ends.

The chain employs TRBV12-3 or TRBV12-4 and TRBJ1-1; 7 nucleotides match TRBD1. The CDR3 runs 11 residues. Trimming cost V 10 bases and J 4 bases; bases outside gene matches: 3. CDR3 DNA: TGTGCCATCAGGGGGGGCACTGAAGCTTTCTTT. Protein: CAIRGGTEAFF.

CDR3 protein: CASSPRGEKYEQYF. The CDR3 DNA follows: TGTGCCAGCAGCCCCAGGGGGGAAAAATACGAGCAGTACTTC. The chain couples TRBV7-2 to TRBJ2-7; D may be TRBD1 (7 bases). The germline V gene encodes CDR1 SGHTA and CDR2 FQGNSA. The CDR3 contains 14 residues. V was pared by 5 bases and J by 4 bases, with 15 bases between.

This clonotype was observed at least ten times. The CDR3 coding sequence is TGTGCCAGCAGCCTGCACGAACCCTACGAGCAGTACTTC. Translating it yields CASSLHEPYEQYF. The chain combines TRBV7-9 with TRBJ2-7; D is unresolved. This CDR3 region has 13 residues. Germline CDR1 and CDR2: SEHNR and FQNEAQ (reference sequence). Trimming shortened V by 5 bases and J by 2 bases, and 10 bases separated the two germline ends.

This chain uses TRBV11-2 with TRBJ2-1; 11 bases align to TRBD1. Per the germline V gene, CDR1 is SGHAT and CDR2 is FQNNGV. This CDR3 region has 14 residues. V shed 4 bases and J 9 bases; nucleotides not matched to a gene: 5. CDR3 bases: TGTGCCAGCAGCTCTGGGACAGGGGGTTTTGAGCAGTTCTTC. Translating it yields CASSSGTGGFEQFF.

The table lists this clonotype with a count of one. The chain couples TRBV12-3 or TRBV12-4 to TRBJ2-5; D may be TRBD2 (5 bases). There are 16 residues in the CDR3. Trimming removed 2 bases from V and 1 base from J, with 14 bases in between. The CDR3 DNA reads as TGTGCCAGCAGTTTAAGAGGCGGACTTACCCAAGAGACCCAGTACTTC. Protein: CASSLRGGLTQETQYF.

The rearrangement joins TRBV5-1 to TRBJ1-1, with D perhaps matching TRBD1 (6 bases). V lost 5 bases and J lost 2, with 13 bases in between. The CDR3 is 14 residues long. Germline V gene sequence: CDR1 SGHRS, CDR2 YFSETQ. CDR3 protein: CASRITGPNTEAFF. In nucleotides, the CDR3 is TGCGCCAGCAGAATTACAGGGCCTAACACTGAAGCTTTCTTT.

This clonotype was observed a few times. V usage is TRBV9 and J usage is TRBJ1-1; weak D call: TRBD1 (5 bases). This CDR3 comprises 15 residues. From germline, CDR1 is SGDLS and CDR2 YYNGEE. Trimming took 3 bases from V and 4 from J, leaving 16 bases between them. CDR3 sequence: CASSANWDSSTEAFF. CDR3 nucleotide sequence: TGTGCCAGCAGCGCTAACTGGGACTCTTCCACTGAAGCTTTCTTT.

The chain uses TRBV7-3 and TRBJ2-3; 7 bases are shared with TRBD1. V lost 5 bases to trimming and J lost 6 bases; unmatched junction nucleotides: 2. The CDR3 extends over 12 amino acids. The germline V gene encodes CDR1 SGHTA and CDR2 FQGTGA. CDR3 sequence reads: CASSPDRDTQYF. In DNA form, the CDR3 reads TGTGCCAGCAGCCCGGACAGGGATACGCAGTATTTT.

The chain carries TRBV29-1 and TRBJ2-5; no reliable D call. Germline-derived CDR1 and CDR2 are SQVTM and ANQGSEA. The CDR3 extends over 13 amino acids. The germline V and J ends were trimmed by 7 bases and 1 base, with 13 bases remaining between them. CDR3: CSAPAWAQETQYF. CDR3 nucleotides: TGCAGCGCCCCCGCTTGGGCCCAAGAGACCCAGTACTTC.

This clonotype has ten or more counts. The rearrangement joins TRBV20-1 to TRBJ2-5; 7 bases are shared with TRBD2. The CDR3 is made up of 15 amino acids. Looked up from germline, CDR1 is DFQATT and CDR2 is SNEGSKA (reference sequence). J gave up 5 bases and V 0 bases, and 9 bases lay outside the gene matches. CDR3 sequence (DNA): TGCAGTGCTAGAGACATAGCGGGTCAACGGGAGACCCAGTACTTC. It translates to CSARDIAGQRETQYF.

This clonotype was seen at least ten times. The chain joins TRBV12-3 or TRBV12-4 to TRBJ2-3; 8 bases match TRBD1. The CDR3 runs to 15 residues. With V trimmed by 1 base and J by 0 bases, 0 bases remained unmatched. CDR3 amino acids: CASSLGQGSTDTQYF. CDR3 sequence (DNA): TGTGCCAGCAGTTTAGGACAGGGGAGCACAGATACGCAGTATTTT.

The chain carries TRBV4-1 and TRBJ1-2; TRBD1 is a possible D gene (6 bases). Germline V gene sequence: CDR1 MGHRA, CDR2 YSYEKL. The CDR3 totals 15 residues. The V gene lost 0 bases and the J gene lost 1 base, with 9 bases spanning the gap. Here the CDR3 DNA reads TGCGCCAGCAGCCAAGATACAGGGATTAACTATGGCTACACCTTC. The encoded protein is CASSQDTGINYGYTF.

The sample holds a few counts of this clonotype. V and J are TRBV3-1 and TRBJ2-1; D not resolved. Germline-derived CDR1 and CDR2 are LGHDT and YNNKEL (reference sequence). The CDR3 sequence is 13 residues long. The V and J ends lost 6 bases and 6 bases respectively, with 12 bases between them. CDR3 nucleotides: TGTGCCAGCAGACTCACCTGGGGCAATGAGCAGTTCTTC. This codes for CASRLTWGNEQFF.

In this sample, this clonotype turned up a few times. This chain links TRBV14 with TRBJ2-2; 9 bases fit TRBD2. Trimming at V came to 1 base and at J to 5 bases, leaving 2 bases not matched to a gene. This CDR3 is built from 15 residues. Per the germline V gene, CDR1 is SGHDN and CDR2 is FVKESK. The DNA of the CDR3 is TGTGCCAGCAGCCAAGCCCTAGCGGGGACCGGGGAGCTGTTTTTT. Translated: CASSQALAGTGELFF.

The genes are TRBV23-1 and TRBJ2-4; no definite D call. TRBV23-1 is classed as an ORF, of uncertain function. There are 14 residues in the CDR3. Trimming cost V 7 bases and J 1 base, with 11 bases left between them. The CDR3 reads CASKHQAAKNIQYF. DNA of the CDR3: TGCGCCAGCAAGCATCAGGCCGCCAAAAACATTCAGTACTTC.

This clonotype was recorded a few times. The rearrangement links TRBV6-2 or TRBV6-3 to TRBJ2-7; D ambiguous. Trimming took off 6 bases at V and 0 bases at J, with 18 bases between the two ends. This CDR3 is built from 16 residues. Germline values: CDR1 MNHEY, CDR2 SVGEGT. CDR3: CASSLRTRMSSYEQYF. In nucleotides, the CDR3 is TGTGCCAGCAGCCTCCGGACCCGGATGAGCTCCTACGAGCAGTACTTC.

In this sample, this clonotype turned up a few times. This sequence joins TRBV12-3 or TRBV12-4 and TRBJ2-2; TRBD2 agrees at 8 bases. The ends lost 2 bases at V and 5 bases at J; junction bases unmatched: 7. The CDR3 runs to 16 residues. Here the CDR3 DNA reads TGTGCCAGCAGTTTACGAGGACTAGCCAATACCGGGGAGCTGTTTTTT. Residues: CASSLRGLANTGELFF.